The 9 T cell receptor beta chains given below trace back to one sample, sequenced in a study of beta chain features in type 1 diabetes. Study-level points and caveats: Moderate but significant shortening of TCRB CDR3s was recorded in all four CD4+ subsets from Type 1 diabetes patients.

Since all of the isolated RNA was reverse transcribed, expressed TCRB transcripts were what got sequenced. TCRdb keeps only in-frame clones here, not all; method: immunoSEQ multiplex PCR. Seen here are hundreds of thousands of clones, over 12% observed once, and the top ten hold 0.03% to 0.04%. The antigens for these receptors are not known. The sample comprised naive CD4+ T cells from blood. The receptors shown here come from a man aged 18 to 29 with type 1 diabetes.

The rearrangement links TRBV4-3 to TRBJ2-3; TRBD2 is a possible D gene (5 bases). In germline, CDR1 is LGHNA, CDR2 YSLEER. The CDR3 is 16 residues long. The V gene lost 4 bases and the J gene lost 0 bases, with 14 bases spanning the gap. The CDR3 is CASSPWGAPSTDTQYF. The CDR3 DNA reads TGCGCCAGCAGCCCTTGGGGAGCTCCTAGCACAGATACGCAGTATTTT.

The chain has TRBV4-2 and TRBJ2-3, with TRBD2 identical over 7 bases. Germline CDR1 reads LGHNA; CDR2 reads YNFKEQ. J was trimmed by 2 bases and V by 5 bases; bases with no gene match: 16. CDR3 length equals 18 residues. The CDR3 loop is CASSYRQRASGTTDTQYF. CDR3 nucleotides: TGTGCCAGCAGCTACCGACAGCGGGCTAGCGGTACCACAGATACGCAGTATTTT.

The CDR3 loop is CAWSLLRGGETQYF. The CDR3, as DNA: TGTGCCTGGAGTCTCTTGAGGGGCGGAGAGACCCAGTACTTC. The chain uses TRBV30 and TRBJ2-5; D may be TRBD1 or TRBD2 (5 bases each). The V gene lost 2 bases and the J gene lost 4 bases, with 14 bases spanning the gap. Per the germline V gene, CDR1 is GTSNPN and CDR2 is SVGIG (reference sequence). The CDR3 is 14 residues long.

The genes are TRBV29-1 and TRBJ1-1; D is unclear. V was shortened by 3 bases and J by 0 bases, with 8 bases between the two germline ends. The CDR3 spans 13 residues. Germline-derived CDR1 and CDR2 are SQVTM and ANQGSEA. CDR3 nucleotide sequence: TGCAGCGTTGACAGAGCGATGAACACTGAAGCTTTCTTT. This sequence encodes CSVDRAMNTEAFF.

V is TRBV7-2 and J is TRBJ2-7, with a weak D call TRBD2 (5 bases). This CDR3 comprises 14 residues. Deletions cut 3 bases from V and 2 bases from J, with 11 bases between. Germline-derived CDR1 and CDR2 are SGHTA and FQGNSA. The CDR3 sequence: CASSLSRGPYEQYF. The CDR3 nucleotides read TGTGCCAGCAGCTTGAGTCGGGGTCCCTACGAGCAGTACTTC.

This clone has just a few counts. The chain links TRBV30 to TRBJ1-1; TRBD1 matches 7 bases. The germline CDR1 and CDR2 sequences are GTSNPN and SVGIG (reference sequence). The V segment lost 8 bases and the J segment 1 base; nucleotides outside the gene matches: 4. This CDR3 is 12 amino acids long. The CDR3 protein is CAQNRGNTEAFF. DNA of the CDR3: TGTGCCCAGAACAGGGGGAACACTGAAGCTTTCTTT.

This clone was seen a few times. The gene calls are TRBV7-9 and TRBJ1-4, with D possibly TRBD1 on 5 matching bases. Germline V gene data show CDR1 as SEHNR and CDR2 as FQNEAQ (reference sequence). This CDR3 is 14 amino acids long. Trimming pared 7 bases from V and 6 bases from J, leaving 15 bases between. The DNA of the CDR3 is TGTGCCAGCACCCTAACGGGGGGGGATGAAAAACTGTTTTTT. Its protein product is CASTLTGGDEKLFF.

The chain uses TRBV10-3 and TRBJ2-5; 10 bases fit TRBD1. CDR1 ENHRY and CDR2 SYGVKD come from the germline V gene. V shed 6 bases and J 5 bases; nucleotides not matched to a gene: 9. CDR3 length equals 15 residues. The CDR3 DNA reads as TGTGCCATCAGCCCGGGACAGGGGAATCTGGAGACCCAGTACTTC. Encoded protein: CAISPGQGNLETQYF.

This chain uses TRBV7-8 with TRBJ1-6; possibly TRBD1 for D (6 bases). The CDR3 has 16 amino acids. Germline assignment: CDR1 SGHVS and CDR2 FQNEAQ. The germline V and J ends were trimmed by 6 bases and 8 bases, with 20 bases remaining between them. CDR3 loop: CASRLGHRPLDSPLHF. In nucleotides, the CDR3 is TGTGCCAGCAGGTTGGGACACCGCCCTTTGGATTCACCCCTCCACTTT.